The 30 T cell receptor beta chains reported below all come from one sample, sequenced in a study of shared clonotypes between healthy human individuals. The data were produced by immunoSEQ multiplex PCR, yet TCRdb's version contains in-frame clones alone and is incomplete. The profile covers around 1,900,000 clones, with around 95% appearing a single time and about 1.7% taken by the ten largest. CD8 cells regarded as naive lacked CD45RO, were positively chosen for CCR7, and omitted terminally differentiated effector memory CD45RA+ cells. Sequenced sample: naive CD8+ T cells from PBMCs. These receptors all stem from a man aged 18 to 30 in good health. Some clones in this sample may be carry-over from other donors' samples.

The table lists this clone with a count of one. Other DNA sequences in the sample encode the same CDR3. The chain carries TRBV4-1 and TRBJ1-3, with D hard to call. V was shortened by 1 base and J by 3 bases, with 4 bases between the two germline ends. This CDR3 has 13 residues. Germline loops: CDR1 MGHRA, CDR2 YSYEKL. The CDR3 loop reads CASSQVGGNTIYF. The CDR3 nucleotides read TGCGCCAGCAGCCAAGTCGGTGGAAACACCATATATTTT.

This clone was detected only once. The chain links TRBV7-2 to TRBJ2-1; 10 positions match TRBD2. CDR3 length equals 17 residues. Looked up from germline, CDR1 is SGHTA and CDR2 is FQGNSA. The junction had 14 bases not matched to a gene; V was cut back by 5 bases and J by 7 bases. In nucleotides, the CDR3 is TGTGCCAGCAGCCAGCGGGAGATACTAGCGGGGAATAATGAGCAGTTCTTC. This encodes CASSQREILAGNNEQFF.

The CDR3 DNA reads TGTGCCAGCAGTGATAGGGCGTTGAACACTGAAGCTTTCTTT. This codes for CASSDRALNTEAFF. The chain couples TRBV2 to TRBJ1-1; D remains unclear. CDR1 SNHLY and CDR2 FYNNEI come from the germline V gene. This CDR3 is built from 14 residues. V was cut by 3 bases and J by 0 bases, with 8 bases left in between.

The rearrangement links TRBV6-1 to TRBJ1-2; D gene unclear. The CDR3 runs to 15 residues. Germline CDR1 reads MNHNS; CDR2 reads SASEGT. Trimming stripped 1 base from V and 4 bases from J, with 13 bases between. CDR3: CASSEEKNLPYGYTF. DNA of the CDR3: TGTGCCAGCAGTGAAGAGAAGAACTTACCCTATGGCTACACCTTC.

This clone was seen only a few times. The sample carries other DNA sequences with the same CDR3. This chain links TRBV28 with TRBJ2-7, with D uncertain. The CDR3 is made up of 12 amino acids. Trimming shortened V by 5 bases and J by 3 bases, and 8 bases separated the two germline ends. Germline loops: CDR1 MDHEN, CDR2 SYDVKM. The CDR3 DNA sequence: TGTGCCAGCAGTCCACGGGTCTACGAGCAGTACTTC. As protein: CASSPRVYEQYF.

The J gene is TRBJ2-7, the V gene TRBV4-3; D possibly corresponds to TRBD1 (5 bases). There are 17 residues in the CDR3. Trimming cost V 4 bases and J 0 bases, with 19 bases left between them. Looked up from germline, CDR1 is LGHNA and CDR2 is YSLEER. This CDR3 reads CASSPEPQVDSSYEQYF. The CDR3 DNA sequence: TGCGCCAGCAGCCCCGAACCCCAGGTAGACAGCTCCTACGAGCAGTACTTC.

J is TRBJ2-7 and V is TRBV7-9; weak D call: TRBD2 (6 bases). CDR1 and CDR2 from the germline V gene are SEHNR and FQNEAQ (reference sequence). V lost 11 bases and J 0 bases, leaving 20 bases between the germline ends. The CDR3 has 15 residues. In nucleotides, the CDR3 is TGTGCCGCCGGTGGGGGGAGAATTAGCTCCTACGAGCAGTACTTC. Protein sequence: CAAGGGRISSYEQYF.

This chain connects TRBV4-1 to TRBJ1-5, with TRBD1 matching over 12 bases. V dropped 1 base and J dropped 9; count of bases not matched to a gene: 10. The germline CDR1 and CDR2 sequences are MGHRA and YSYEKL. The CDR3 spans 17 residues. The CDR3 DNA reads TGCGCCAGCAGCCAAGGGGACAGGGGGCGATTTCCCCCGCCCCAGCATTTT. Protein: CASSQGDRGRFPPPQHF.

The rearrangement joins TRBV2 to TRBJ2-4; TRBD2 matches at 9 bases. The CDR3 runs to 13 residues. Germline assignment: CDR1 SNHLY and CDR2 FYNNEI. The V segment lost 2 bases and the J segment 13 bases; nucleotides outside the gene matches: 6. CDR3: CASSEIAGEGQYF. The CDR3 DNA reads as TGTGCCAGCAGTGAAATAGCGGGAGAGGGACAGTACTTC.

The V gene is TRBV28, the J gene TRBJ1-1; the D is unclear. The germline V gene encodes CDR1 MDHEN and CDR2 SYDVKM. The CDR3 loop spans 13 amino acids. The V end was cut by 3 bases, the J end by 3 bases, with 8 bases between. CDR3 loop: CASSFPGYTEAFF. The CDR3 DNA reads as TGTGCCAGCAGTTTTCCCGGGTACACTGAAGCTTTCTTT.

The chain recombines TRBV4-3 with TRBJ1-1, with D unresolved. V was pared by 0 bases and J by 1 base, with 9 bases between. The CDR3 is made up of 15 amino acids. The V gene's germline CDR1 is LGHNA and CDR2 YSLEER. Here the CDR3 reads CASSQEGWANTEAFF. CDR3 coding DNA: TGCGCCAGCAGCCAAGAGGGTTGGGCGAACACTGAAGCTTTCTTT.

For this clone: Different DNA sequences within this sample yield the same CDR3. This chain uses TRBV9 with TRBJ2-3, with D maybe TRBD2 (6 bases). V lost 3 bases and J lost 3, with 14 bases in between. The germline V gene encodes CDR1 SGDLS and CDR2 YYNGEE. CDR3 length: 15 amino acids. The CDR3 sequence: CASSEGRGATDTQYF. CDR3 bases: TGTGCCAGCAGCGAGGGGCGGGGAGCGACAGATACGCAGTATTTT.

This clone was detected only once. Other DNA sequences in the same sample also yield this CDR3. V is TRBV11-3 and J is TRBJ2-1; D gene uncertain. Deletions cut 3 bases from V and 0 bases from J, with 9 bases between. The germline CDR1 and CDR2 sequences are SGHNT and YENEEA. This CDR3 is 15 amino acids long. The CDR3, as DNA: TGTGCCAGCAGCTTTGGACCGAGCTCCTACAATGAGCAGTTCTTC. This gives the protein CASSFGPSSYNEQFF.

As concerns this clone: The sample contains more than one DNA sequence encoding this CDR3. V usage is TRBV27 and J usage is TRBJ2-7; D not certain. V lost 3 bases to trimming and J lost 0 bases, with 6 bases between them. The CDR3 loop spans 13 amino acids. Germline CDR1 is MNHEY and CDR2 is SMNVEV (reference sequence). CDR3 nucleotide sequence: TGTGCCAGCAGTTTCGGCTTCTCCTACGAGCAGTACTTC. Translation: CASSFGFSYEQYF.

This clone is a singleton in its sample. The V call is TRBV4-2, the J call TRBJ2-7; perhaps TRBD2 as D (5 bases). Germline V lookup: CDR1 LGHNA, CDR2 YNFKEQ. V lost 3 bases, J lost 0 bases, and 15 bases lay in between. This CDR3 has 16 amino acids. The CDR3: CASSQPGKDSSYEQYF. CDR3 nucleotide sequence: TGTGCCAGCAGCCAGCCCGGGAAGGACTCCTCCTACGAGCAGTACTTC.

This sequence joins TRBV7-6 and TRBJ1-4; D not certain. This CDR3 has 13 amino acids. Germline-derived CDR1 and CDR2 are SGHVS and FNYEAQ. Trimming took 1 base from V and 7 from J, leaving 7 bases between them. CDR3 protein: CASSLGTAEKLFF. CDR3 sequence (DNA): TGTGCCAGCAGCTTAGGGACGGCTGAAAAACTGTTTTTT.

This chain links TRBV29-1 with TRBJ1-2; D is ambiguous. The CDR3 length is 14 residues. Germline V lookup: CDR1 SQVTM, CDR2 ANQGSEA. CDR3 coding DNA: TGCAGTATTAGAGGACCAGAAGCTAACTATGGCTACACCTTC. This sequence encodes CSIRGPEANYGYTF.

With respect to this clone: Distinct nucleotide sequences in the sample also encode this CDR3. This rearrangement joins TRBV20-1 to TRBJ2-7; D is possibly TRBD1 (5 bases). The germline V gene encodes CDR1 DFQATT and CDR2 SNEGSKA (reference sequence). The CDR3 has 11 amino acids. V gave up 2 bases and J gave up 4 bases, with 6 bases separating them. This CDR3 is CSARSGYEQYF. The DNA for the CDR3 is TGCAGTGCTAGATCAGGGTACGAGCAGTACTTC.

This clone was seen only once. The chain recombines TRBV2 with TRBJ2-7, with D maybe TRBD2 (6 bases). The CDR3 runs 15 residues. Germline CDR1 is SNHLY and CDR2 is FYNNEI. Between the trimmed V and J ends, which lost 3 bases and 0 bases, there was a span of 12 bases. The CDR3 region is CASSESPSDSYEQYF. The CDR3 nucleotides read TGTGCCAGCAGTGAGTCCCCTAGCGACTCCTACGAGCAGTACTTC.

The genes are TRBV19 and TRBJ2-4; the match to TRBD1 covers 10 bases. The CDR3 totals 14 residues. Germline CDR1 LNHDA, CDR2 SQIVND (reference sequence). V lost 6 bases, J lost 12 bases, and 11 bases stayed unmatched. CDR3 bases: TGTGCCAGTAGCACCGTCCGGGACAGGGGATCTCAGTACTTC. It translates to CASSTVRDRGSQYF.

The gene calls are TRBV7-3 and TRBJ2-3; no reliable D call. The V end lost 4 bases, the J end lost 4 bases, and 9 bases lay between the germline ends. In germline, CDR1 is SGHTA, CDR2 FQGTGA. CDR3 size: 13 residues. CDR3 in amino acids: CASSSSWADTQYF. The CDR3, as DNA: TGTGCCAGCAGCTCCTCGTGGGCAGATACGCAGTATTTT.

The chain links TRBV6-5 to TRBJ1-1; D ambiguous. Germline CDR1 reads MNHEY; CDR2 reads SVGAGI. This CDR3 is built from 13 residues. V lost 1 base, J lost 1 base, and 4 bases lay in between. The CDR3 protein is CASSYFKNTEAFF. CDR3 DNA sequence: TGTGCCAGCAGTTACTTCAAGAACACTGAAGCTTTCTTT.

The CDR3 DNA sequence: TGCAGCTCACCAGGGGTGAACACTGAAGCTTTCTTT. This encodes CSSPGVNTEAFF. This rearrangement joins TRBV29-1 to TRBJ1-1, with D perhaps matching TRBD1 (6 bases). V gave up 8 bases and J gave up 0 bases, with 10 bases separating them. Germline V lookup: CDR1 SQVTM, CDR2 ANQGSEA. CDR3 length: 12 residues.

The chain employs TRBV7-3 and TRBJ2-3; maybe TRBD2 (6 bases). The CDR3 sequence is 17 residues long. Germline lookup yields CDR1 SGHTA and CDR2 FQGTGA. Trimming removed 5 bases at V and 2 bases at J, with 20 bases between. The CDR3 region has the DNA TGTGCCAGCAGCAACCTACTCGAAGGAGGGCCCACAGATACGCAGTATTTT. This codes for CASSNLLEGGPTDTQYF.

This clone showed up just once. This chain links TRBV10-2 with TRBJ1-2; D ambiguous. With 7 bases removed from V and 4 bases from J, the gap between germline ends came to 16 bases. This CDR3 contains 14 residues. CDR1 and CDR2 (germline): WSHSY, SAAADI. CDR3 in DNA: TGCGCCAGCACTGCCGGAGCGAGGGCCTATGGCTACACCTTC. Residues: CASTAGARAYGYTF.

CDR3 sequence: CASSPSAEYSLVKYF. In nucleotides, the CDR3 is TGTGCCAGCAGCCCATCCGCCGAATATAGTCTAGTAAAGTACTTC. J is TRBJ2-7 and V is TRBV9; D call uncertain. V lost 4 bases to trimming and J lost 11 bases, with 25 bases between them. This CDR3 has 15 amino acids. Per the germline V gene, CDR1 is SGDLS and CDR2 is YYNGEE.

DNA for the CDR3: TGCGCCAGCAGCCAAGATCAGGGGGTGGGAACGCAGTATTTT. Its translation: CASSQDQGVGTQYF. J is TRBJ2-3 and V is TRBV4-1; TRBD1 matches at 7 bases. The trim removed 0 bases at V and 9 bases at J, leaving 6 bases unmatched. CDR1 MGHRA and CDR2 YSYEKL come from the germline V gene. CDR3 length equals 14 residues.

The chain carries TRBV7-8 and TRBJ1-1, with 7 bases that match TRBD1. Per germline, CDR1 SGHVS and CDR2 FQNEAQ. The CDR3 is made up of 15 amino acids. Unmatched junction bases numbered 7, after V lost 5 bases and J lost 1 base. This CDR3 is CASSTHRGRNTEAFF. The CDR3 bases are TGTGCCAGCAGCACACACAGGGGCAGGAACACTGAAGCTTTCTTT.

This clone was counted a single time. The rearrangement joins TRBV21-1 to TRBJ2-2; the table's TRBD1 call for D was not verified on the DNA. TRBV21-1 is annotated as a pseudogene. The CDR3 extends over 15 amino acids. Here the CDR3 DNA reads TGTGCCTCAACCCGGTCGGGACAGGGTTTGTGGGAGCTGTTTTTT. This codes for CASTRSGQGLWELFF.

The V call is TRBV5-1, the J call TRBJ2-7; possibly TRBD1 or TRBD2 for D (5 bases each). The CDR3 consists of 13 residues. V lost 4 bases to trimming and J lost 2 bases, with 10 bases between them. Per the germline V gene, CDR1 is SGHRS and CDR2 is YFSETQ. The CDR3 DNA reads as TGCGCCAGCAGCCCCGGGGCCGCCTACGAGCAGTACTTC. This codes for CASSPGAAYEQYF.